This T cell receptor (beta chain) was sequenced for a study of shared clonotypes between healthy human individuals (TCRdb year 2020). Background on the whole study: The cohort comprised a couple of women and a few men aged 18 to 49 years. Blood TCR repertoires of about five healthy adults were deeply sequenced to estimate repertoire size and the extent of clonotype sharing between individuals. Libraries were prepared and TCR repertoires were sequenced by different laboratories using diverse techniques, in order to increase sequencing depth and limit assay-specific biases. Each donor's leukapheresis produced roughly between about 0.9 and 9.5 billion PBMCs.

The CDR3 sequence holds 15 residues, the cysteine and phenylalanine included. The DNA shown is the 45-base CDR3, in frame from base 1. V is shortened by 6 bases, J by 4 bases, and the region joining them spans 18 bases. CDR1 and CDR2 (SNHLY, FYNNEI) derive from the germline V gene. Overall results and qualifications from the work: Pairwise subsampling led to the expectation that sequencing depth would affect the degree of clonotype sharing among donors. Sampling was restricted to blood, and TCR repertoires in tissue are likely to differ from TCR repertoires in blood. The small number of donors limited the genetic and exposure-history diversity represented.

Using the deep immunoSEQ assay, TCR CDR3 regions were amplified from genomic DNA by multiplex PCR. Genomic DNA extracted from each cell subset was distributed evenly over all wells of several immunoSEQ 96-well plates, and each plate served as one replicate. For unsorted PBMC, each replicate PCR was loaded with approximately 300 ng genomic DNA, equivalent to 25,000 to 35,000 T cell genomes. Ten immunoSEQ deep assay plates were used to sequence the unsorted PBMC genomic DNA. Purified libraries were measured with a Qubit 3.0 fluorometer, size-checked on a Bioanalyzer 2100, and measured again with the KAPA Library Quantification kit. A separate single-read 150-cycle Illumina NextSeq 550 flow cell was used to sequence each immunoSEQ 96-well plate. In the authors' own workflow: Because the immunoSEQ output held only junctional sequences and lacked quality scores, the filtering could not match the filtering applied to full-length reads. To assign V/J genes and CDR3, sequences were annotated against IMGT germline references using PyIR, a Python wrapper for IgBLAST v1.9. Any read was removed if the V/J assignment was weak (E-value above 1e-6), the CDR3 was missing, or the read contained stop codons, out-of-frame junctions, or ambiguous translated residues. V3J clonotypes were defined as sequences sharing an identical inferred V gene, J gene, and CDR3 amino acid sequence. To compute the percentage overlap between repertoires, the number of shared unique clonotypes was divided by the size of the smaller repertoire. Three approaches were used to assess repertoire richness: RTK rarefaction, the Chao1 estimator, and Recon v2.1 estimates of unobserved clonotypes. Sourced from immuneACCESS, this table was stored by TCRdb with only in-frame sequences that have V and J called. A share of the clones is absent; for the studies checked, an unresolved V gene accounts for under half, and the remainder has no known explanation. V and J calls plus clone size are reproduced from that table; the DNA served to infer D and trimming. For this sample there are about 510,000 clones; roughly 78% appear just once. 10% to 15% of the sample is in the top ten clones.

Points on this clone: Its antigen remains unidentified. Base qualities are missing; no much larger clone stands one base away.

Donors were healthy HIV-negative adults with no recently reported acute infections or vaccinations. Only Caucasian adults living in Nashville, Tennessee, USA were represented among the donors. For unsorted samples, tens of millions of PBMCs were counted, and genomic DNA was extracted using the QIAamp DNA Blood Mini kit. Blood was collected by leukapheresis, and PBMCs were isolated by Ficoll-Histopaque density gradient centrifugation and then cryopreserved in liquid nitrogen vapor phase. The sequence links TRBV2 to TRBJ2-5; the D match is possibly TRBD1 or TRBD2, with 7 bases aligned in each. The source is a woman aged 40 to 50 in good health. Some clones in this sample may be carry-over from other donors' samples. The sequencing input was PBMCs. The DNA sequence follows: TGTGCCAGCAGGGGAGGGACAGCAGGGGGAGAGACCCAGTACTTC. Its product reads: CASRGGTAGGETQYF.